This TCR beta chain derives from a study of T-cell memory formation after mild COVID-19. Between the trimmed V and J ends, which lost 2 bases and 5 bases, there was a span of 16 bases. The CDR3 has 14 residues. Germline CDR1 SQVTM, CDR2 ANQGSEA. TCRdb called the 5' RACE reads again in MiXCR, with one record for every CDR3 protein. This sample has about 150,000 distinct CDR3 sequences, with around 5.8% found just once. Ten or more counts support this clonotype. Sequencing was performed on PBMCs or a T cell subset sorted from them (not recorded which). This TCR came from an adult woman who had mild COVID-19 (a few samples of this study predate the infection). Cell type and time point are not known. The chain couples TRBV29-1 to TRBJ2-7, with a tentative D call TRBD1 (5 bases). The chain's CDR3 is CSVESGQGLHEQYF. CDR3 DNA: TGCAGCGTTGAATCGGGCCAGGGATTACACGAGCAGTACTTC.